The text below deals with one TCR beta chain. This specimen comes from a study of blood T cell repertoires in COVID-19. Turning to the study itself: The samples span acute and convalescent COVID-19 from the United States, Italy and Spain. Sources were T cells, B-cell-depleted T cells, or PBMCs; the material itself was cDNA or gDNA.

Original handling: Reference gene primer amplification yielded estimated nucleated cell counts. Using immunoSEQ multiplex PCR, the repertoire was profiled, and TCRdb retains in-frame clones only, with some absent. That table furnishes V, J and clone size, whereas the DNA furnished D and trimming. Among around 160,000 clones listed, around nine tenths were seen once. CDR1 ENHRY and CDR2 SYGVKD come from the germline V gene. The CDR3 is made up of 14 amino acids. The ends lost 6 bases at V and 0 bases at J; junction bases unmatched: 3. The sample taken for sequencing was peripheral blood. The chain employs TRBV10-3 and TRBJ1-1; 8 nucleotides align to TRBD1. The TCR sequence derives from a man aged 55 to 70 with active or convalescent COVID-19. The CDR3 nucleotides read TGTGCCATCAGGGGGACAGGCCTGAACACTGAAGCTTTCTTT. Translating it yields CAIRGTGLNTEAFF.